This record concerns one T cell receptor (beta chain) sequence. The sample comes from a study of CD8 T cells in ankylosing spondylitis. TCRdb independently ran MiXCR on the 5' RACE reads; one entry per CDR3 protein. The sample includes 250,000 to 350,000 distinct CDR3 sequences, 20% seen only once; the top ten take about 3.5%. Germline V gene sequence: CDR1 MRHNA, CDR2 SNTAGT. The V end was cut by 3 bases, the J end by 1 base, with 13 bases between. This CDR3 spans 16 amino acids. The V call is TRBV6-4, the J call TRBJ2-1; D ambiguous. The source material was blood, either unsorted or a sorted T cell fraction (not recorded which). The origin of this receptor is a female donor with ankylosing spondylitis or in good health (not recorded which). The CDR3 bases are TGTGCCAGCAGTGAAATAGTGGGAACGTCCTACAATGAGCAGTTCTTC. Amino acid sequence: CASSEIVGTSYNEQFF.